This T cell receptor (beta chain) was sequenced in a study of T cell repertoires in cytomegalovirus infection. Study context: Public TCR beta signature analysis indicated the presence of both CMV infection and matching HLA type. Study observations and caveats: Totalled public TCR beta family frequency picked out people who carried CMV plus the relevant HLA. Ex vivo responses were dominated by HLA-C-restricted CMV-specific TCR beta clonotypes.

MiXCR was run by TCRdb on the reads, yielding one entry per CDR3 protein. The sample includes over 250,000 distinct CDR3 sequences, around 20% seen only once; the top ten take roughly 20%. The CDR3 runs 16 residues. The germline CDR1 and CDR2 sequences are SGHAT and FQNNGV. The junction had 7 bases not matched to a gene; V was cut back by 4 bases and J by 7 bases. About this clonotype: Its antigen is unidentified.

The sequence was obtained from a human donor in good health (CMV status not recorded). Some clones in this sample may be carry-over from other donors' samples. Sequenced here: cultured PBMCs, sampled from culture after CMV antigen stimulation. This chain connects TRBV11-2 to TRBJ2-1; 13 bases are shared with TRBD2. The CDR3 here is CASSSVTSGGQNEQFF. CDR3 sequence (DNA): TGTGCCAGCAGCTCTGTGACTAGCGGGGGGCAGAATGAGCAGTTCTTC.